Included here is one TCR beta chain sequence, with context. The data derive from a study of blood T cell repertoires in COVID-19. Methods used by the authors: Reference gene primer amplification yielded estimated nucleated cell counts. Clones were read by immunoSEQ multiplex PCR, and TCRdb kept only the in-frame ones, dropping some. D and trimming come from the DNA, and the V and J calls and clone size come from that table. The sample has about 240,000 clones; 85% to 90% are singletons. The germline CDR1 and CDR2 sequences are MDHEN and SYDVKM. Trimming removed 6 bases from V and 3 bases from J, with 7 bases in between. The CDR3 is made up of 12 amino acids.

Sample: peripheral blood. The source is a woman in her 70s with active or convalescent COVID-19. This chain connects TRBV28 to TRBJ2-3; maybe TRBD2 (5 bases). The CDR3 coding sequence is TGTGCCAGCAGCGAGGGAACAGATACGCAGTATTTT. Its translation: CASSEGTDTQYF. Together with reference TRBV28 and TRBJ2-3, the CDR3 gives the full variable domain: DVKVTQSSRYLVKRTGEKVFLECVQDMDHENMFWYRQDPGLGLRLIYFSYDVKMKEKGDIPEGYSVSREKKERFSLILESASTNQTSMYLCASSEGTDTQYFGPGTRLTVL.